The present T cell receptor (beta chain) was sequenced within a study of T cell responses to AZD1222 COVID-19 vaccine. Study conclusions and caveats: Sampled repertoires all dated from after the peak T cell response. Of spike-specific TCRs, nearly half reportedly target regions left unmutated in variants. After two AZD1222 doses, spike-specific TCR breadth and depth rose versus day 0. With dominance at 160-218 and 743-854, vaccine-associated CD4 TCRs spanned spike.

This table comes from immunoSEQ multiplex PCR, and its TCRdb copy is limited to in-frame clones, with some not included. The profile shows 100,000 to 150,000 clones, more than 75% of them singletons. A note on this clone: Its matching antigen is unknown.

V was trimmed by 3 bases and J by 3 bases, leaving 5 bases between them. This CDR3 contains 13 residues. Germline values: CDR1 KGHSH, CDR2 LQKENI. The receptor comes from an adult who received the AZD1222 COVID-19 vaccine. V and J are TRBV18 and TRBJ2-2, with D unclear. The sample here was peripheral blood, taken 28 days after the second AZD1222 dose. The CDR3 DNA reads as TGTGCCAGCTCACCGCTCGACACCGGGGAGCTGTTTTTT. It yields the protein CASSPLDTGELFF.